These 10 T cell receptor beta chains originate from one sample sequenced in a study of blood T cells in healthy people across ages (dated by TCRdb to about 2015). The method behind the library was 5' RACE. A second roughly 6 to 12 cycle PCR used a sample-barcoded 5' primer and a J-beta primer mix. The public reads were reanalyzed by TCRdb: fastp trimming at Q25, MiXCR alignment, in-frame beta chains only. Every entry covers one CDR3 protein and lists the most common genes and DNA from its rows. Counted in this sample were over 1,500,000 distinct CDR3 sequences; roughly two fifths of them appeared once. Of the sample, more than 20% falls within the top ten clones. Sequencing was performed on blood. These receptors came from a human donor in good health.

This clonotype was observed a handful of times. CDR3: CATSRDLAGVPYEQYF. CDR3 coding DNA: TGTGCCACCAGCAGAGATTTAGCGGGGGTGCCCTACGAGCAGTACTTC. The chain carries TRBV15 and TRBJ2-4; 9 bases fit TRBD2. Gene TRBJ2-7 matches the end of the DNA better, so the J call may be wrong. CDR3 length: 16 amino acids. Germline CDR1 is LNHNV and CDR2 is YYDKDF (reference sequence).

The rearrangement uses TRBV7-9 and TRBJ2-3; D perhaps matches TRBD2 (6 bases). This CDR3 has 13 residues. Germline-derived CDR1 and CDR2 are SEHNR and FQNEAQ (reference sequence). Trimming pared 1 base from V and 7 bases from J, leaving 9 bases between. Here the CDR3 reads CASSLGGTHTQYF. CDR3 nucleotides: TGTGCCAGCAGCTTAGGAGGGACTCATACGCAGTATTTT.

This clonotype has more than one count but fewer than ten. The V and J genes are TRBV5-1 and TRBJ2-5, with 7 bases lining up with TRBD1. Germline V gene lookup returns CDR1 SGHRS and CDR2 YFSETQ. J gave up 5 bases and V 4 bases, and 8 bases lay outside the gene matches. The CDR3 is 14 amino acids. CDR3 in DNA: TGCGCCAGCAGCAACAGACAGGGATCGGAGACCCAGTACTTC. It encodes CASSNRQGSETQYF.

In its sample, this clonotype was seen once. One junction end does not reproduce the germline sequence, and a read error may be involved. The chain recombines TRBV20-1 with TRBJ2-3; 13 positions agree with TRBD2. The germline V gene has CDR1 DFQATT and CDR2 SNEGSKA (reference sequence). This CDR3 is built from 16 residues. CDR3 nucleotide sequence: TGCAGTGCTAGTTTGGGACTAGCGGGGAGTACAGATGCGCAGTATTTT. Residues: CSASLGLAGSTDAQYF.

J is TRBJ2-2 and V is TRBV3-1; TRBD2 agrees at 7 bases. CDR3 size: 18 residues. Trimming removed 1 base from V and 1 base from J; junction bases left unmatched: 9. Germline V gives CDR1 LGHDT, CDR2 YNNKEL (reference sequence). The CDR3 region is CASSQVASGRVNTGELFF. Written as DNA, the CDR3 is TGTGCCAGCAGCCAAGTTGCTAGCGGACGGGTGAACACCGGGGAGCTGTTTTTT. Together with reference TRBV3-1 and TRBJ2-2, the CDR3 gives the full variable domain: DTAVSQTPKYLVTQMGNDKSIKCEQNLGHDTMYWYKQDSKKFLKIMFSYNNKELIINETVPNRFSPKSPDKAHLNLHINSLELGDSAVYFCASSQVASGRVNTGELFFGEGSRLTVL.

The chain carries TRBV4-2 and TRBJ1-5; D call uncertain. Germline CDR1 is LGHNA and CDR2 is YNFKEQ. The CDR3 has 17 amino acids. V lost 0 bases, J lost 0 bases, and 12 bases lay in between. CDR3 bases: TGTGCCAGCAGCCAAGATCCCCTCGAGAATAGCAATCAGCCCCAGCATTTT. Its translation is CASSQDPLENSNQPQHF.

The genes are TRBV29-1 and TRBJ2-3, with D perhaps TRBD1 (6 bases). Germline-derived CDR1 and CDR2 are SQVTM and ANQGSEA. The CDR3 is made up of 13 amino acids. Trimming removed 8 bases at V and 2 bases at J, with 14 bases between. CDR3 DNA sequence: TGCAGCACCAGACAGGTCGTCACAGATACGCAGTATTTT. Protein sequence: CSTRQVVTDTQYF.

This clonotype was seen more than once but under ten times. V and J are TRBV15 and TRBJ2-3; no reliable D call. Germline CDR1 and CDR2: LNHNV and YYDKDF (reference sequence). Trimming cost V 3 bases and J 5 bases, with 9 bases left between them. The CDR3 runs to 13 residues. CDR3 nucleotide sequence: TGTGCCACCAGCAGCCCCTACGAAGATACGCAGTATTTT. It is translated as CATSSPYEDTQYF.

This clonotype has only a few counts. The DNA of the CDR3 is TGCGCCAGCAGCCAAGGACTAGCGGGGGTCGACGAGCAGTACTTC. Its protein is CASSQGLAGVDEQYF. The chain recombines TRBV4-3 with TRBJ2-7; 12 bases agree with TRBD2. V dropped 1 base and J dropped 5; count of bases not matched to a gene: 3. Germline V CDR1 and CDR2: LGHNA, YSLEER. The CDR3 contains 15 residues.

This clonotype was counted between two and nine times. This chain joins TRBV4-2 and TRBJ2-5; tentatively, D is TRBD2 (7 bases). The V and J ends lost 3 bases and 5 bases respectively, with 16 bases between them. Germline V CDR1 and CDR2: LGHNA, YNFKEQ. The CDR3 is 15 amino acids. The CDR3 nucleotides are TGTGCCAGCAGCCAGGATAAGGGGGGAGGGGAGACCCAGTACTTC. This encodes CASSQDKGGGETQYF.